The T cell receptor beta chain described here comes from a study of blood T cell repertoires in COVID-19. The CDR3 has 14 amino acids. The germline gives CDR1 DFQATT, CDR2 SNEGSKA (reference sequence). The V gene end was trimmed by 3 bases and the J gene end by 9 bases; junction bases not matched to a gene: 3. As originally analysed: Reference gene primers were amplified, and this amplification served to estimate nucleated cell counts. Clones were read by immunoSEQ multiplex PCR, and TCRdb kept only the in-frame ones, dropping some. The DNA was the basis for D and trimming; V, J and clone size are from that table. The sample includes about 140,000 clones, about four fifths seen only once; the top ten take about an eighth.

The genes are TRBV20-1 and TRBJ1-6; 12 bases are shared with TRBD1. The clonotype was recovered from an elderly man with acute or convalescent COVID-19. The sample taken for sequencing was peripheral blood. CDR3 in amino acids: CSASTGQGASPLHF. In nucleotides, the CDR3 is TGCAGTGCTAGTACGGGACAGGGGGCTTCACCCCTCCACTTT.